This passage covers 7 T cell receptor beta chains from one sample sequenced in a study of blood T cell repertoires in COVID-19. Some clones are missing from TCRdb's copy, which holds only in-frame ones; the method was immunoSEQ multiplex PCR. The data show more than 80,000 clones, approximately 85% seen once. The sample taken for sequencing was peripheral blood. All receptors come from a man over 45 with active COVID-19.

The CDR3 sequence: CASSLFSRGLGHTGELFF. CDR3 nucleotides: TGTGCCAGCAGTTTATTCTCTAGGGGACTTGGACACACCGGGGAGCTGTTTTTT. V is TRBV28 and J is TRBJ2-2; maybe TRBD2 (6 bases). CDR3 length: 18 residues. V lost 1 base and J 3 bases, leaving 18 bases between the germline ends. Germline-derived CDR1 and CDR2 are MDHEN and SYDVKM. The whole variable domain, filled in from reference TRBV28 and TRBJ2-2, reads DVKVTQSSRYLVKRTGEKVFLECVQDMDHENMFWYRQDPGLGLRLIYFSYDVKMKEKGDIPEGYSVSREKKERFSLILESASTNQTSMYLCASSLFSRGLGHTGELFFGEGSRLTVL.

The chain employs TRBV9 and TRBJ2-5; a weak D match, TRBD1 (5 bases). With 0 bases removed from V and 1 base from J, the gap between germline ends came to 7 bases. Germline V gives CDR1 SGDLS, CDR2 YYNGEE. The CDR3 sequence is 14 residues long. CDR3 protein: CASSVADTQETQYF. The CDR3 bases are TGTGCCAGCAGCGTAGCGGACACCCAAGAGACCCAGTACTTC.

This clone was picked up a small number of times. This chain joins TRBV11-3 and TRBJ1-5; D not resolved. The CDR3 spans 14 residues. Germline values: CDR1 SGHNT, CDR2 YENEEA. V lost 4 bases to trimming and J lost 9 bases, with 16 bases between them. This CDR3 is CASSSLAPEGPQHF. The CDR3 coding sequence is TGTGCCAGCAGCTCCTTAGCCCCCGAGGGGCCCCAGCATTTT. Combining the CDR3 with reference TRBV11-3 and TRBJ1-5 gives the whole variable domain EAGVVQSPRYKIIEKKQPVAFWCNPISGHNTLYWYLQNLGQGPELLIRYENEEAVDDSQLPKDRFSAERLKGVDSTLKIQPAELGDSAVYLCASSSLAPEGPQHFGDGTRLSIL.

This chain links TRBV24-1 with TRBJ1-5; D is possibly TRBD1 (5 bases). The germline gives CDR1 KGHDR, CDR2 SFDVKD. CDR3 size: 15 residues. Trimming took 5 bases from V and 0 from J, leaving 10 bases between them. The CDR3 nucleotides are TGTGCCACCAGTGCGGGGGAGTATAGCAATCAGCCCCAGCATTTT. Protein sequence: CATSAGEYSNQPQHF.

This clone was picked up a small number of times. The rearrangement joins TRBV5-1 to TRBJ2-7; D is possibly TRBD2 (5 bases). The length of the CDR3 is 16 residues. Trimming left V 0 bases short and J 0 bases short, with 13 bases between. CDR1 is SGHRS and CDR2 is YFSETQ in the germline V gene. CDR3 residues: CASSLAGPEGSYEQYF. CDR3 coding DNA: TGCGCCAGCAGCTTGGCTGGACCCGAGGGCTCCTACGAGCAGTACTTC.

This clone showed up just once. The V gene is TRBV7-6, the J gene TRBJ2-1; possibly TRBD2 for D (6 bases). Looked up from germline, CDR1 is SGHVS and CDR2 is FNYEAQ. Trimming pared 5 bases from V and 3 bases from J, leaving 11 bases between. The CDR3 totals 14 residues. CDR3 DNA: TGTGCCAGCAGCCCAGCGGGCGGCTACAATGAGCAGTTCTTC. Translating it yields CASSPAGGYNEQFF.

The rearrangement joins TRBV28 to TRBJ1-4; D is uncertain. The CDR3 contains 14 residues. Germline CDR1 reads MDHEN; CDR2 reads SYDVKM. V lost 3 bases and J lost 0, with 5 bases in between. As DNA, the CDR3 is TGTGCCAGCAGTTTCAGGACAACTAATGAAAAACTGTTTTTT. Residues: CASSFRTTNEKLFF.